This TCR beta chain was observed in a study of cytomegalovirus exposure and HLA in healthy donors. Clones were read by immunoSEQ multiplex PCR, and TCRdb kept only the in-frame ones, dropping some. The profile shows fewer than 120,000 clones, approximately 89% of them singletons. Trimming pared 5 bases from V and 2 bases from J, leaving 13 bases between. Germline CDR1 MDHEN, CDR2 SYDVKM. This CDR3 has 15 residues. The source material was PBMCs. The rearrangement links TRBV28 to TRBJ1-3; unclear D gene. The clonotype was recovered from a young woman in good health and CMV-seronegative. The CDR3 region has the DNA TGTGCCAGCAGTCCATATAACAGAGCTGGAAACACCATATATTTT. It translates to CASSPYNRAGNTIYF.